These 10 T cell receptor beta chains were all obtained from the same sample, sequenced in a study of cytotoxic CD8 clonotypes in ibrutinib-treated CLL. TCRdb keeps only in-frame clones here, not all; method: immunoSEQ multiplex PCR. Of roughly 200,000 clones in the sample, 70% were seen once. The material was PBMCs, obtained after 12 months of ibrutinib treatment. The source is a human donor with chronic lymphocytic leukemia.

This chain links TRBV6-6 with TRBJ2-7, with D possibly called TRBD1 or TRBD2 (5 bases each). Germline V gene lookup returns CDR1 MNHNY and CDR2 SVGAGI (reference sequence). V lost 4 bases, J lost 7 bases, and 23 bases lay in between. This CDR3 contains 16 residues. The CDR3 protein is CASSWNFGTPPIEQYF. CDR3 nucleotides: TGTGCCAGCAGTTGGAACTTCGGGACCCCCCCTATTGAGCAGTACTTC.

The chain carries TRBV4-2 and TRBJ2-3, with TRBD2 identical over 11 bases. Germline CDR1 reads LGHNA; CDR2 reads YNFKEQ. The CDR3 sequence is 18 residues long. V lost 2 bases, J lost 3 bases, and 10 bases stayed unmatched. Here the CDR3 DNA reads TGTGCCAGCAGCCAATTATCCATAGCGGGGGGGCCGACAGATACGCAGTATTTT. This translates into CASSQLSIAGGPTDTQYF.

The CDR3 DNA follows: TGTGCCAGCAGCCGCAGTGCTGAAGCTTTCTTT. Protein: CASSRSAEAFF. The genes are TRBV5-4 and TRBJ1-1; D unclear. The CDR3 is made up of 11 amino acids. Trimming took 4 bases from V and 6 from J, leaving 7 bases between them. Germline values: CDR1 SGHNT, CDR2 YYREEE (reference sequence).

By share of the sample, this clone is medium-sized. The V call is TRBV28, the J call TRBJ1-2, with D unresolved. The CDR3 covers 13 residues. V was trimmed by 8 bases and J by 6 bases, leaving 16 bases between them. Germline V lookup: CDR1 MDHEN, CDR2 SYDVKM. DNA for the CDR3: TGTGCCAGCTTCATCGTGTCCTCTAATGGCTACACCTTC. Translated, it gives CASFIVSSNGYTF.

This chain links TRBV6-1 with TRBJ2-3; D gene ambiguous. This CDR3 has 13 amino acids. The V end lost 10 bases, the J end lost 0 bases, and 11 bases lay between the germline ends. The germline CDR1 and CDR2 sequences are MNHNS and SASEGT. The CDR3 DNA is TGTGCCACCTCAGGCGTCAGCACAGATACGCAGTATTTT. It encodes CATSGVSTDTQYF.

The chain carries TRBV5-1 and TRBJ1-3; TRBD1 matches 7 bases. Germline-derived CDR1 and CDR2 are SGHRS and YFSETQ. V shed 0 bases and J 3 bases; nucleotides not matched to a gene: 3. The CDR3 has 15 residues. CDR3 coding DNA: TGCGCCAGCAGCTTGGCAGGGGGAGGTGGAAACACCATATATTTT. Translating gives CASSLAGGGGNTIYF.

To note about this clone: Other DNA sequences from this sample encode an identical CDR3 as well. This chain connects TRBV4-3 to TRBJ2-5; 10 positions agree with TRBD2. V shed 0 bases, J shed 3 bases, and the junction held 4 bases outside the gene matches. CDR1 is LGHNA, CDR2 YSLEER, per germline. CDR3 length equals 16 residues. DNA of the CDR3: TGCGCCAGCAGCCAAGAAGAGCTAGCGGGAGAAGAGACCCAGTACTTC. Translating it yields CASSQEELAGEETQYF.

This clone was counted only a few times. V is TRBV30 and J is TRBJ1-2, with TRBD1 identical over 7 bases. Germline lookup yields CDR1 GTSNPN and CDR2 SVGIG (reference sequence). The CDR3 is made up of 13 amino acids. J gave up 4 bases and V 0 bases, and 2 bases lay outside the gene matches. The CDR3 coding sequence is TGTGCCTGGAGTGTAGGGACAGCCTATGGCTACACCTTC. Translated: CAWSVGTAYGYTF.

This clone was seen repeatedly, ten times or more. The chain couples TRBV6-5 to TRBJ1-5, with D perhaps matching TRBD1 (6 bases). The CDR3 loop spans 14 amino acids. The V end lost 7 bases, the J end lost 0 bases, and 10 bases lay between the germline ends. Germline values: CDR1 MNHEY, CDR2 SVGAGI. CDR3 DNA: TGTGCCAGCAACGACAGGCATAGCAATCAGCCCCAGCATTTT. This encodes CASNDRHSNQPQHF.

This clone has a single count. The J gene is TRBJ2-7, the V gene TRBV6-1; D may be TRBD1 (6 bases). The V and J ends lost 4 bases and 3 bases respectively, with 13 bases between them. The CDR3 loop spans 14 amino acids. CDR1 MNHNS and CDR2 SASEGT come from the germline V gene. Here the CDR3 DNA reads TGTGCCAGCAGTGCCTCGACAGGAGTCTACGAGCAGTACTTC. Encoded protein: CASSASTGVYEQYF.